The rows below give T cell receptor beta chains drawn from one sample of a study of human T cells and chemical hapten exposure. MiXCR, run by TCRdb on the RACE reads, gives a single entry per CDR3 protein. The repertoire holds 62,000 or so distinct CDR3 sequences, with approximately 11% as singletons. This sample comprised whole blood, obtained in connection with sensitization to the hapten diphenylcyclopropenone (DPC). The receptor set was obtained from a woman aged 25 to 39 with alopecia areata. Some clones in this sample may be carry-over from other donors' samples. Both conserved end residues are part of each CDR3.

v_call cdr3_aa
TRBV4-2 CASSQGGSYEQYF
TRBV19 CASSSGGAFSQFF
TRBV7-9 CASSPEIAKNIQYF
TRBV4-2 CASSQKSGGDTGELFF
TRBV3-1 CASSQADGGFYGYTF
TRBV19 CASTWSPPVRQHDQPQHF
TRBV19 CASGAGGLTSYEQYF
TRBV6-6 CAAAGINSPLHF
TRBV24-1 CATSDPGGLETQYF
TRBV19 CASNRGPGAGSPLHF
TRBV3-1 CASSTTGGITDTQYF
TRBV18 CASSGFGDHHNEQFF
TRBV5-1 CASSYLQGGGTGELFF